This TCR beta chain was recorded in a study of blood T cell repertoires in COVID-19 (dated by TCRdb to 2020 to 2021). Regarding the research as a whole: Samples from collaborators originated in the United States, Italy and Spain and spanned both the acute and convalescent phases of COVID-19. The material from the prospective study consisted of cDNA or gDNA derived from T cells, B-cell-depleted T cells, or PBMCs. Subjects who had been exposed to COVID-19, were actively infected with it, or had recovered from it provided the deeply sampled blood TCRbeta repertoires that made up the dataset. The repertoires were released in a freely available public database meant as a resource for research on the immune response to SARS-CoV-2. The samples were drawn from the first 160 participants of the ongoing ImmuneRACE study and from more than 1,000 subjects provided by 6 global collaborators. Where available, HLA class I and class II types were obtained from metadata supplied by the sample provider rather than from assay-based typing. Sample metadata almost always included a de-identified subject ID, COVID-19 status, age in years and sex.

The CDR3 contains 16 residues, cysteine and phenylalanine counted. The CDR3 DNA has 48 bases and is translated from base 1. The germline V gene (reference sequence) gives CDR1 as PRHDT and CDR2 as FYEKMQ. The V and J ends are trimmed by 5 bases and 9 bases, leaving 23 bases between them. In the prospective study, participants were roughly 18 to 100 years old, resided in around 25 geographic areas of the United States, and were enrolled through a virtual design. In the prospective study, participants were assigned to cohorts based on the clinical history participants reported in a screening survey and a study questionnaire. Recovered participants in ImmuneRACE Cohort 3 were defined as having two consecutive negative NP/OP PCR tests, clearance from a healthcare professional, or resolution of symptoms. In the prospective study, mobile phlebotomists collected whole blood, serum and a nasopharyngeal or oropharyngeal swab from each participant. Participants in the prospective study had the option to provide additional blood draws and questionnaires over a roughly two-month period. Before DNA extraction, blood samples from the prospective study were shipped at room temperature or frozen.

In this sample, this clone turned up once. Its antigen is still unknown. Base qualities are not at hand, and no much larger clone is one base apart. Study-wide conclusions, independent of this receptor: Clinical and demographic metadata were provided uncurated, with the amount varying by source and participant.

TCRbeta CDR3 regions were amplified from genomic DNA by means of the immunoSEQ Assay, a bias-controlled multiplex PCR. Processing in the source paper ran as follows. The number of nucleated cells in each sample was estimated from the amplification of reference gene primers within the assay. To quantify the absolute abundance of each unique TCRbeta CDR3 rearrangement, sequence reads were collapsed and filtered. For each sample, productive Simpson clonality was calculated as the square root of Simpson's diversity index across productive rearrangements. In TCRdb, the immuneACCESS table is reduced to in-frame sequences with V and J assigned. These tables do not hold every clone; where another copy was compared, an unresolved V gene accounts for under half, and the others remain unexplained. That table is the source of V, J and clone size, and D and trimming were worked out from the DNA. Recorded for this sample are approximately 200,000 clones; roughly 90% of them occurred a single time. The ten top clones hold around 2.3% of the sample.

Sequenced sample: PBMCs or T cells enriched from blood (not recorded which). The V and J genes are TRBV13 and TRBJ2-1; the best D guess is TRBD2, with 5 bases matching. The sequence was obtained from a woman aged 25-40 years who had recovered from COVID-19. The DNA is as follows: TGTGCCAGCAGCCTCCCGTTGTCGGAAGCGGCCTTTGAGCAGTTCTTC. This encodes CASSLPLSEAAFEQFF.